These 15 T cell receptor beta chains were sequenced from one sample in a study of shared clonotypes between healthy human individuals. Terminally differentiated effector memory CD45RA+ cells were excluded by CCR7 positive selection of CD45RO-negative cells. The table came from immunoSEQ multiplex PCR; TCRdb's copy has only in-frame clones and leaves some out. The table records about 680,000 clones, roughly 94% of them present only once. The sequenced sample was naive CD8+ T cells sorted from blood. These receptors were collected from a man aged 25-45 years in good health.

The V gene is TRBV30, the J gene TRBJ1-5, with D unclear. This CDR3 spans 15 amino acids. Germline V CDR1 and CDR2: GTSNPN, SVGIG (reference sequence). Trimming pared 1 base from V and 4 bases from J, leaving 14 bases between. The CDR3 DNA is TGTGCCTGGAGTGAAACTCTAGCAGGAAATCAGCCCCAGCATTTT. Residues: CAWSETLAGNQPQHF. The variable domain in full, with the rest retrieved from reference TRBV30 and TRBJ1-5, is SQTIHQWPATLVQPVGSPLSLECTVEGTSNPNLYWYRQAAGRGLQLLFYSVGIGQISSEVPQNLSASRPQDRQFILSSKKLLLSDSGFYLCAWSETLAGNQPQHFGDGTRLSIL.

This chain connects TRBV28 to TRBJ1-2; a possible D gene is TRBD1 (5 bases). Germline CDR1 and CDR2: MDHEN and SYDVKM. Trimming shortened V by 2 bases and J by 5 bases, and 15 bases separated the two germline ends. This CDR3 comprises 15 residues. This CDR3 is CASSLDSTGYYGYTF. DNA for the CDR3: TGTGCCAGCAGTTTAGATTCTACAGGATATTATGGCTACACCTTC.

The chain uses TRBV27 and TRBJ2-3; D gene uncertain. Trimming stripped 5 bases from V and 5 bases from J, with 17 bases between. CDR1 is MNHEY and CDR2 is SMNVEV in the germline V gene (reference sequence). The CDR3 runs to 15 residues. The CDR3 sequence: CASSPGSITGDTQYF. CDR3 nucleotide sequence: TGTGCCAGCAGTCCCGGGTCCATTACTGGAGATACGCAGTATTTT.

The J gene is TRBJ2-7, the V gene TRBV5-4, with D perhaps TRBD1 or TRBD2 (5 bases each). The CDR3 covers 14 residues. Germline V gene data show CDR1 as SGHNT and CDR2 as YYREEE (reference sequence). V lost 4 bases to trimming and J lost 0 bases, with 11 bases between them. CDR3 sequence: CASSLTGTSYEQYF. CDR3 coding DNA: TGTGCCAGCAGCCTGACCGGGACCTCCTACGAGCAGTACTTC.

The CDR3 bases are TGTGCCAGCAGCTTATCGACTAGCCCCCACGAGCAGTACTTC. As protein: CASSLSTSPHEQYF. J is TRBJ2-7 and V is TRBV7-1; 7 positions match TRBD2. TRBV7-1 is sorted into the ORF group, with uncertain function. CDR3 length equals 14 residues. Germline trimming cut 4 bases from V and 5 bases from J; bases unmatched to any gene: 8.

This clone appeared a few times. The chain employs TRBV4-3 and TRBJ2-2; 7 nucleotides agree with TRBD2. V lost 0 bases, J lost 1 base, and 2 bases stayed unmatched. The CDR3 runs to 16 residues. CDR1 is LGHNA and CDR2 is YSLEER in the germline V gene. DNA of the CDR3: TGCGCCAGCAGCCAAGATCCTAGCGGGAACACCGGGGAGCTGTTTTTT. Residues: CASSQDPSGNTGELFF.

The V gene is TRBV6-6, the J gene TRBJ1-1, with TRBD1 matching over 8 bases. After removal of 5 bases from V and 5 bases from J, the junction contained 7 bases not matched to a gene. Germline CDR1 and CDR2: MNHNY and SVGAGI (reference sequence). The CDR3 is made up of 14 amino acids. CDR3 nucleotide sequence: TGTGCCAGCAGTACACAGGGGGTCTGGACTGAAGCTTTCTTT. It codes for CASSTQGVWTEAFF.

This chain uses TRBV13 with TRBJ2-1, with TRBD2 matching 8 bases. Germline assignment: CDR1 PRHDT and CDR2 FYEKMQ (reference sequence). The V gene end was trimmed by 5 bases and the J gene end by 1 base; junction bases not matched to a gene: 10. The CDR3 runs to 17 residues. CDR3 region: CASSHLGRGRSYNEQFF. The CDR3 nucleotides read TGTGCCAGCAGCCACCTAGGGCGCGGGAGGTCCTACAATGAGCAGTTCTTC.

The chain employs TRBV2 and TRBJ2-3; D ambiguous. Trimming cost V 4 bases and J 3 bases, with 11 bases left between them. This CDR3 spans 14 amino acids. Germline values: CDR1 SNHLY, CDR2 FYNNEI. DNA of the CDR3: TGTGCCAGCAGTGCACCGGGCAAAACAGATACGCAGTATTTT. Residues: CASSAPGKTDTQYF.

This chain connects TRBV11-2 to TRBJ2-3, with a tentative D call TRBD2 (5 bases). Trimming shortened V by 4 bases and J by 4 bases, and 15 bases separated the two germline ends. The germline CDR1 and CDR2 sequences are SGHAT and FQNNGV. The CDR3 covers 15 residues. CDR3 amino acids: CASSSTGLGPDTQYF. In nucleotides, the CDR3 is TGTGCCAGCAGCTCGACGGGGTTAGGGCCAGATACGCAGTATTTT.

The chain has TRBV28 and TRBJ1-2; D ambiguous. The CDR3 loop spans 14 amino acids. Germline V CDR1 and CDR2: MDHEN, SYDVKM. V was trimmed by 7 bases and J by 1 base, leaving 13 bases between them. As DNA, the CDR3 is TGTGCCAGCAAGACGACCAGGCTTAACTATGGCTACACCTTC. The encoded protein is CASKTTRLNYGYTF.

In DNA form, the CDR3 reads TGTGCCAGTTCCGGCGGCCCTAGGCAGGCGAACAGCTCCTACGAGCAGTACTTC. Its protein product is CASSGGPRQANSSYEQYF. The chain couples TRBV5-6 to TRBJ2-7; D ambiguous. The CDR3 is made up of 18 amino acids. The V and J ends lost 8 bases and 0 bases respectively, with 27 bases between them. Germline CDR1 reads SGHDT; CDR2 reads YYEEEE.

The CDR3 DNA reads as TGTGCCAGCAGTTTACACGACAAGTTTGTGGAGCAGTACTTC. Residues: CASSLHDKFVEQYF. V gene TRBV27 combines with J gene TRBJ2-7; no clear D gene. Germline assignment: CDR1 MNHEY and CDR2 SMNVEV (reference sequence). The CDR3 runs 14 residues. V shed 2 bases and J shed 7 bases, with 15 bases lying between them.

This sequence joins TRBV5-6 and TRBJ1-1, with D unresolved. There are 13 residues in the CDR3. Germline values: CDR1 SGHDT, CDR2 YYEEEE. V lost 0 bases, J lost 9 bases, and 12 bases lay in between. The CDR3 DNA follows: TGTGCCAGCAGCTTGGTGTCAGGAGGGAAAGCTTTCTTT. This codes for CASSLVSGGKAFF. Supplemented by reference TRBV5-6 and TRBJ1-1, the full variable domain reads DAGVTQSPTHLIKTRGQQVTLRCSPKSGHDTVSWYQQALGQGPQFIFQYYEEEERQRGNFPDRFSGHQFPNYSSELNVNALLLGDSALYLCASSLVSGGKAFFGQGTRLTVV.

The V call is TRBV10-3, the J call TRBJ2-7; maybe TRBD1 (5 bases). Germline values: CDR1 ENHRY, CDR2 SYGVKD. The V and J ends lost 4 bases and 2 bases respectively, with 9 bases between them. CDR3 size: 13 residues. The CDR3 reads CAISGRGAYEQYF. The CDR3 bases are TGTGCCATCAGTGGTAGGGGTGCCTACGAGCAGTACTTC.